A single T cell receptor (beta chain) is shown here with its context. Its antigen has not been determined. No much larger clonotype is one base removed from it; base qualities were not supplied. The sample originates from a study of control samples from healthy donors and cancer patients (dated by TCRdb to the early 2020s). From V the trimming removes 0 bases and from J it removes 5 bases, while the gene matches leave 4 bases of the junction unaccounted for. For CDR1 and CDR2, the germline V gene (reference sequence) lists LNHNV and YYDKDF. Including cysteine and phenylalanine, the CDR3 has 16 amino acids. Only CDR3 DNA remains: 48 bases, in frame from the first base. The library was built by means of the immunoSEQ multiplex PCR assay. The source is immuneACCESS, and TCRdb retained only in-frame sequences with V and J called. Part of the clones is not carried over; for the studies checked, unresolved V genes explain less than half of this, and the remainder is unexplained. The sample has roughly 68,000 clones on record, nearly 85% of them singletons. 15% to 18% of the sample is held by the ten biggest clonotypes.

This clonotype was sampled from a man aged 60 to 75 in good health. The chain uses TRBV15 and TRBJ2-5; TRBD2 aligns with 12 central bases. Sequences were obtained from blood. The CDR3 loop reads CATSREGLAGSETQYF. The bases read TGTGCCACCAGCAGAGAAGGACTAGCGGGATCCGAGACCCAGTACTTC.